This TCR beta chain stems from a study of persistence of HIV-infected CD4 T cells. About the study: CD4+ T cells responding to CMV or HIV-1 Gag were isolated. Multiple blood draws of up to about 200 mL, except two donors with single leukapheresis.

For this clone: Its specificity is not known.

Sequencing used immunoSEQ version 4 in survey mode. The table came from immunoSEQ multiplex PCR; TCRdb's copy has only in-frame clones and leaves some out. The sample has over 60,000 clones; roughly 77% are singletons. Overlapping HIV-1 Gag 15-mer peptides at approximately 1 ug per peptide per mL were used. CD40L/CD69 double-negative CD45RO-high memory CD4+ T cells were collected. CD8-depleted PBMCs were stimulated less than 20 hours with anti-CD28/CD49d costimulation, CD40-blocking antibody and enfuvirtide. Germline V lookup: CDR1 KGHSH, CDR2 LQKENI. The CDR3 spans 14 residues. J was trimmed by 6 bases and V by 6 bases; bases with no gene match: 5. Overall study findings and caveats: Compared with CD3/CD28-stimulated cells, CMV- and Gag-responding cells showed lower TCRbeta richness.

The J gene is TRBJ1-5, the V gene TRBV18; 10 nucleotides agree with TRBD1. The input for sequencing was CD4+ T cells sorted from PBMCs after approximately 19-hour stimulation, taken from a patient who received antiretroviral therapy. The clonotype comes from an adult man with HIV who was CMV-seropositive. The CDR3 sequence is CASSTGGGSQPQHF. As DNA, the CDR3 is TGTGCCAGCTCGACAGGGGGCGGAAGTCAGCCCCAGCATTTT.